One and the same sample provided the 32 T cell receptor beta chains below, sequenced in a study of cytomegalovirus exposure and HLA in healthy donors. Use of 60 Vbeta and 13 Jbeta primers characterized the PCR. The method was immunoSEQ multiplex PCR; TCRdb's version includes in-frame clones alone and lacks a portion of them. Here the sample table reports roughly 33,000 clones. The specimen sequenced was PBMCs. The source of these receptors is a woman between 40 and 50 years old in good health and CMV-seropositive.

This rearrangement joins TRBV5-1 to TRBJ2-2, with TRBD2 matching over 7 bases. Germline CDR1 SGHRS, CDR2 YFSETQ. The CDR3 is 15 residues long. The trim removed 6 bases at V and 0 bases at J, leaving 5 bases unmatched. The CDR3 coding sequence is TGCGCCAGCAAATTAGCGGGCACGAACACCGGGGAGCTGTTTTTT. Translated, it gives CASKLAGTNTGELFF. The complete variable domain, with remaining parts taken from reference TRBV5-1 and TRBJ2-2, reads KAGVTQTPRYLIKTRGQQVTLSCSPISGHRSVSWYQQTPGQGLQFLFEYFSETQRNKGNFPGRFSGRQFSNSRSEMNVSTLELGDSALYLCASKLAGTNTGELFFGEGSRLTVL.

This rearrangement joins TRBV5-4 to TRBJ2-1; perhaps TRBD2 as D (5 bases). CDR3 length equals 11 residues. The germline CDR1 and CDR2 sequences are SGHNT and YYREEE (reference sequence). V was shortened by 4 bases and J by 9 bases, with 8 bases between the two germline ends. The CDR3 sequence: CASSPGIEQFF. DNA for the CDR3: TGTGCCAGCAGCCCGGGGATTGAGCAGTTCTTC.

The CDR3 bases are TGTGCCAGCAGTGAATCCCGCGGGGGGCAGGGAGAGACCCAGTACTTC. Protein: CASSESRGGQGETQYF. The chain links TRBV25-1 to TRBJ2-5; 8 bases are shared with TRBD2. From germline, CDR1 is MGHDK and CDR2 SYGVNS. V dropped 1 base and J dropped 4; count of bases not matched to a gene: 8. The CDR3 spans 16 residues.

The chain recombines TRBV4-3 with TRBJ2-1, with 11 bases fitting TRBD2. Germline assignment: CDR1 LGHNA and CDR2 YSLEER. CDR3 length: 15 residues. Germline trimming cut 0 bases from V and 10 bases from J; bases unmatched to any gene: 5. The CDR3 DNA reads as TGCGCCAGCAGCCAAGACACTAGCGGGAGCCTGGAGCAGTTCTTC. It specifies CASSQDTSGSLEQFF.

The CDR3 sequence is CSAGGTAYGYTF. The CDR3 bases are TGCAGCGCCGGCGGGACCGCCTATGGCTACACCTTC. The chain couples TRBV29-1 to TRBJ1-2; the D gene is possibly TRBD1 (5 bases). Trimming pared 7 bases from V and 4 bases from J, leaving 13 bases between. This CDR3 contains 12 residues. Germline CDR1 and CDR2: SQVTM and ANQGSEA.

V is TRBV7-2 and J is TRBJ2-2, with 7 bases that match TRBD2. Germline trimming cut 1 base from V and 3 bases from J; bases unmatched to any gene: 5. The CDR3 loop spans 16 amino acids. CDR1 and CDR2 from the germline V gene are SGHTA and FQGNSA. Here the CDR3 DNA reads TGTGCCAGCAGCTTAGGTCCAGCGGGATACACCGGGGAGCTGTTTTTT. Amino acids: CASSLGPAGYTGELFF.

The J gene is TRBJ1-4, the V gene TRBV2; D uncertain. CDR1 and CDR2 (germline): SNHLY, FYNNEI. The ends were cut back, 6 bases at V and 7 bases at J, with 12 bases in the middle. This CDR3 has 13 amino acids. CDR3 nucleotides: TGTGCCAGCAGGACCTCCCGGGGTGAAAAACTGTTTTTT. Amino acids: CASRTSRGEKLFF.

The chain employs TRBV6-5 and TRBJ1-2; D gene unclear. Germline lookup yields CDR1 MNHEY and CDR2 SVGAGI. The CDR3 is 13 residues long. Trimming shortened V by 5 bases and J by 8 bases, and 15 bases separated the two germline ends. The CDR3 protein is CASSHRGAGGYTF. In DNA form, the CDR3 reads TGTGCCAGCAGTCACCGCGGCGCGGGCGGCTACACCTTC.

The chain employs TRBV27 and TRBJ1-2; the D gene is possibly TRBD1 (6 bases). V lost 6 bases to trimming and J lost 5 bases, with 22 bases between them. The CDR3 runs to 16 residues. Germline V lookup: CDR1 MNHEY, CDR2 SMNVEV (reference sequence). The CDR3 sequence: CASSLAPHRVAYGYTF. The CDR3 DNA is TGTGCCAGCAGCTTAGCCCCTCACAGGGTTGCGTATGGCTACACCTTC.

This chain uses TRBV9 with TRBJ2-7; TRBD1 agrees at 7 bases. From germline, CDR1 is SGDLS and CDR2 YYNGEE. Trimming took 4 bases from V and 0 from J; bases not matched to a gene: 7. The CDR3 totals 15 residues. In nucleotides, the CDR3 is TGTGCCAGCAGCCCCGGACAGGCCTCCTCCTACGAGCAGTACTTC. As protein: CASSPGQASSYEQYF.

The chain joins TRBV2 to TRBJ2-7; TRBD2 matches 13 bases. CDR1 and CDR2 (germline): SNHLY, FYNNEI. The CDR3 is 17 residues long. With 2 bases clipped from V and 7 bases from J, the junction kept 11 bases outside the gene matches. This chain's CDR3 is CASSERRVGLAGVEQYF. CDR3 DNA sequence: TGTGCCAGCAGTGAACGTAGAGTCGGACTAGCGGGAGTTGAGCAGTACTTC.

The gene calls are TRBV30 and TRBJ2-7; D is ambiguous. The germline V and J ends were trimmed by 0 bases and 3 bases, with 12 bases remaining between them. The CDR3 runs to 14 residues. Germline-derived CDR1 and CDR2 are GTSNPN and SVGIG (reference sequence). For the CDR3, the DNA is TGTGCCTGGAGTGTATCTGACTCCATCTACGAGCAGTACTTC. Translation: CAWSVSDSIYEQYF. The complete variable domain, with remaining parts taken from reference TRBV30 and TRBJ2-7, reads SQTIHQWPATLVQPVGSPLSLECTVEGTSNPNLYWYRQAAGRGLQLLFYSVGIGQISSEVPQNLSASRPQDRQFILSSKKLLLSDSGFYLCAWSVSDSIYEQYFGPGTRLTVT.

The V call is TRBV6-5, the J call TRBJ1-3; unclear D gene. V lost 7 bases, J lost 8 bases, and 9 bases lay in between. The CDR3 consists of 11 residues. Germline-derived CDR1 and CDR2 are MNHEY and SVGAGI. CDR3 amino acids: CASTAGYTIYF. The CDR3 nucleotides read TGTGCCAGCACTGCCGGGTACACCATATATTTT.

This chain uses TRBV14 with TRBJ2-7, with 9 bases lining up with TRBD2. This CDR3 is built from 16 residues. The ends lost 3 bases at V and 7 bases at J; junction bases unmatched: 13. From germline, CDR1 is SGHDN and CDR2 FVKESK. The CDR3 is CASSQRFGETSGEQYF. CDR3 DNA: TGTGCCAGCAGCCAGCGATTCGGGGAGACTAGCGGTGAGCAGTACTTC.

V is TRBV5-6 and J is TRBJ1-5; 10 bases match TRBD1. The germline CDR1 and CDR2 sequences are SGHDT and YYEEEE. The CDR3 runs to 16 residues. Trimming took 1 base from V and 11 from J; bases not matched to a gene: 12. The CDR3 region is CASSLWGGTGDGTQHF. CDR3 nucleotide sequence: TGTGCCAGCAGCTTGTGGGGGGGGACAGGGGACGGGACCCAGCATTTT.

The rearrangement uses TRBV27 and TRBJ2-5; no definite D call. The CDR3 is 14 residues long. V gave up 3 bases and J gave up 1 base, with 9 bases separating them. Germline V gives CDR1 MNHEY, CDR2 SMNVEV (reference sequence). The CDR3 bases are TGTGCCAGCAGTTTTATGTCGGGCCAAGAGACCCAGTACTTC. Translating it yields CASSFMSGQETQYF.

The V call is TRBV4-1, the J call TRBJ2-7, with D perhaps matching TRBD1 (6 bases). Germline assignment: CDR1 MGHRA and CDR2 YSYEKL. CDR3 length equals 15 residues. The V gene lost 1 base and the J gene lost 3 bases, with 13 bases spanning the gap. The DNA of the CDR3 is TGCGCCAGCAGCCAAGCAGGGGCCCGATACTACGAGCAGTACTTC. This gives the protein CASSQAGARYYEQYF.

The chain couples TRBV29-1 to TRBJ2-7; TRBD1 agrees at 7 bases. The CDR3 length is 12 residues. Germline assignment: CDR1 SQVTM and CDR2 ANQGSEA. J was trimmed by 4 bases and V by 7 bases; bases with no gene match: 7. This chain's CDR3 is CSARQGAYEQYF. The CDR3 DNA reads TGCAGCGCCAGACAGGGAGCGTACGAGCAGTACTTC.

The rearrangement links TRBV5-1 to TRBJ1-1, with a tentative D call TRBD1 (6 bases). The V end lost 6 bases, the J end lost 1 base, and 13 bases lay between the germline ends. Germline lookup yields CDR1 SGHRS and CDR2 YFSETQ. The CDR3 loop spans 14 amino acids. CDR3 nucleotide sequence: TGCGCCAGCAAACAGGGAGCTGGGAACACTGAAGCTTTCTTT. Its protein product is CASKQGAGNTEAFF.

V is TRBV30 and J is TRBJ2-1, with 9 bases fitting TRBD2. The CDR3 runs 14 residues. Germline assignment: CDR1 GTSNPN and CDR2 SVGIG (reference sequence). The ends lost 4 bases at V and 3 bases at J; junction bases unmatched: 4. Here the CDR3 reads CAWTPSGNYNEQFF. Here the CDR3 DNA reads TGTGCCTGGACGCCTAGCGGGAACTACAATGAGCAGTTCTTC.

The CDR3, as DNA: TGTGCCAGCAGTCCTCCGGGACAAATGAACACTGAAGCTTTCTTT. This codes for CASSPPGQMNTEAFF. V gene TRBV28 combines with J gene TRBJ1-1; weak D call: TRBD1 (6 bases). V gave up 5 bases and J gave up 0 bases, with 13 bases separating them. Germline CDR1 is MDHEN and CDR2 is SYDVKM. The CDR3 totals 15 residues. Full variable domain (outside the CDR3, taken from reference TRBV28 and TRBJ1-1): DVKVTQSSRYLVKRTGEKVFLECVQDMDHENMFWYRQDPGLGLRLIYFSYDVKMKEKGDIPEGYSVSREKKERFSLILESASTNQTSMYLCASSPPGQMNTEAFFGQGTRLTVV.

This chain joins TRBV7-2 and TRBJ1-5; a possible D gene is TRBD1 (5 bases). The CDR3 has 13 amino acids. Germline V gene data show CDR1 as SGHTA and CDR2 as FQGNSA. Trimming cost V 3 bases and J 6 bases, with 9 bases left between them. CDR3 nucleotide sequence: TGTGCCAGCAGCTTCCGGGGGTCTCAGCCCCAGCATTTT. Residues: CASSFRGSQPQHF.

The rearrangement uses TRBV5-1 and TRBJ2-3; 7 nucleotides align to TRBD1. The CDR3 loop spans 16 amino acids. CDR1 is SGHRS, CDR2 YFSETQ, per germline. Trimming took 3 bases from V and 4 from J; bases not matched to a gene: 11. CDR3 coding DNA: TGCGCCAGCAGCTCCCGGACAGGATTGGGATCAGATACGCAGTATTTT. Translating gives CASSSRTGLGSDTQYF.

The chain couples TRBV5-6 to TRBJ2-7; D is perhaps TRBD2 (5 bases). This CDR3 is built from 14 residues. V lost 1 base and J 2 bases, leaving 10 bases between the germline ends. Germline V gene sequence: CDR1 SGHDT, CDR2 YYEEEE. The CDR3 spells CASSLYSGTYEQYF. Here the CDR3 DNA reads TGTGCCAGCAGCTTGTACAGCGGCACCTACGAGCAGTACTTC. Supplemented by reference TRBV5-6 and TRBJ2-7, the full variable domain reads DAGVTQSPTHLIKTRGQQVTLRCSPKSGHDTVSWYQQALGQGPQFIFQYYEEEERQRGNFPDRFSGHQFPNYSSELNVNALLLGDSALYLCASSLYSGTYEQYFGPGTRLTVT.

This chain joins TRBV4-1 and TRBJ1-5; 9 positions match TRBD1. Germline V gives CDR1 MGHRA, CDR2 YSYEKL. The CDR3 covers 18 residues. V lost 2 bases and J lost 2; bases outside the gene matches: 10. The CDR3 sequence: CASSQTATGGIGNQPQHF. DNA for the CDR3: TGCGCCAGCAGCCAAACAGCCACAGGGGGCATTGGCAATCAGCCCCAGCATTTT.

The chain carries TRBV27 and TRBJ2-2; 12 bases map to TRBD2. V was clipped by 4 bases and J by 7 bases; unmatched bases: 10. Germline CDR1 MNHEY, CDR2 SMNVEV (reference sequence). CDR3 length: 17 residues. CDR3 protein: CASSSPTSGRSHGELFF. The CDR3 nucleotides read TGTGCCAGCAGTTCCCCGACTAGCGGGAGAAGTCACGGGGAGCTGTTTTTT.

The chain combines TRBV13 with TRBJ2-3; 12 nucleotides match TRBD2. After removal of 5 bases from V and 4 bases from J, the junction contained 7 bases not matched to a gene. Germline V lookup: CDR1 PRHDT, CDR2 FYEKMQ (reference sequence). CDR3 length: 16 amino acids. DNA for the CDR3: TGTGCCAGCAGCATGCCGGGACTAGCGGGCTCAGATACGCAGTATTTT. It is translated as CASSMPGLAGSDTQYF.

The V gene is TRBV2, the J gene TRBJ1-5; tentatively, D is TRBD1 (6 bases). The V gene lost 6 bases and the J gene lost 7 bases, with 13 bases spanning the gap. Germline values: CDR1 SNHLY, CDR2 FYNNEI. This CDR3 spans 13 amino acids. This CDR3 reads CASRIQGLQPQHF. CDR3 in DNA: TGTGCCAGCAGAATACAGGGATTGCAGCCCCAGCATTTT. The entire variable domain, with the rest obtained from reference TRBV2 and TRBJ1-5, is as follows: EPEVTQTPSHQVTQMGQEVILRCVPISNHLYFYWYRQILGQKVEFLVSFYNNEISEKSEIFDDQFSVERPDGSNFTLKIRSTKLEDSAMYFCASRIQGLQPQHFGDGTRLSIL.

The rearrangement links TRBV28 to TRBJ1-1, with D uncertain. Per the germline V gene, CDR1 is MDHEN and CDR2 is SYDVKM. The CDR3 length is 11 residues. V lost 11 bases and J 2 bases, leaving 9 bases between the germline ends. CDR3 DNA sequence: TGTGCCTCACACCGAAACACTGAAGCTTTCTTT. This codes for CASHRNTEAFF.

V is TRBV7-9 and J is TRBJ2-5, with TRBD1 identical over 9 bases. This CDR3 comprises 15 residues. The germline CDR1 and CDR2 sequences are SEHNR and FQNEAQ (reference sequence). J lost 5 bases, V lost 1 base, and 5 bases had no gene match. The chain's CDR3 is CASSLEGQGFETQYF. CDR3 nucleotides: TGTGCCAGCAGCTTAGAGGGACAGGGATTCGAGACCCAGTACTTC.

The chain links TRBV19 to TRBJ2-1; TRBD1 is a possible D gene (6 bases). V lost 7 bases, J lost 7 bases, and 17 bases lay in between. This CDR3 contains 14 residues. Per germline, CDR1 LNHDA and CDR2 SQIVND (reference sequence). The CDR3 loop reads CASKPGQSRNEQFF. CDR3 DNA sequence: TGTGCCAGTAAACCTGGACAGAGCCGTAATGAGCAGTTCTTC.

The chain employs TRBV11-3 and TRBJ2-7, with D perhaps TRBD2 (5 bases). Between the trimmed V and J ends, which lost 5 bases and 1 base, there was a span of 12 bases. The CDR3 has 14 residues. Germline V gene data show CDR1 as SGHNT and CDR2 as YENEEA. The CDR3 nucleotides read TGTGCCAGCAGCCCCCTCTCGGGATCCTACGAGCAGTACTTC. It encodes CASSPLSGSYEQYF.